This T cell receptor (beta chain) comes out of a study of human T cells and chemical hapten exposure. Background on the study: Donors were sensitized with 2% DPC on the upper inner arm. The study traced per-sample TCR yield variation mainly to small differences in pooled library volumes.

Germline assignment: CDR1 DFQATT and CDR2 SNEGSKA (reference sequence). The CDR3 consists of 15 residues. V was shortened by 0 bases and J by 4 bases, with 13 bases between the two germline ends. Documented time point: patch test 1, 2 weeks after DPC sensitization. Noted treatment: therapeutic diphenylcyclopropenone sensitization with weekly scalp DPC. The study enrolled 18 to 70-year-old alopecia patients suitable for DPC. In the library, unique molecular identifiers were attached to individual cDNA molecules. Each CDR3 protein is one row after TCRdb ran MiXCR on the RACE reads. The sample contains under 120,000 distinct CDR3 sequences, approximately 9.9% of which appear only once.

This clonotype was obtained from a woman aged 40 to 50 with alopecia areata. Some clones in this sample may be carry-over from other donors' samples. This chain uses TRBV20-1 with TRBJ2-1; TRBD2 might be the D (5 bases). Source: whole blood, taken in connection with sensitization to the hapten diphenylcyclopropenone (DPC). The CDR3 DNA follows: TGCAGTGCTAGAGATATAACGGGAACGTACAATGAGCAGTTCTTC. Translation gives CSARDITGTYNEQFF.